These 25 T cell receptor beta chains were all obtained from the same sample, sequenced in a study of STAT5B mutations in CD4+ large granular lymphocyte leukemia. The repertoire was sequenced with immunoSEQ multiplex PCR; TCRdb's copy has only in-frame clones and lacks some. The sample shows around 43,000 clones, 80% to 90% of them seen only once. Sequencing was done on a sample of CD4+ T cells from blood buffy coats. The receptor set was obtained from a human donor in good health.

The rearrangement joins TRBV11-3 to TRBJ2-7; tentative D call: TRBD1 (5 bases). The CDR3 is 12 residues long. Trimming shortened V by 2 bases and J by 6 bases, and 8 bases separated the two germline ends. Looked up from germline, CDR1 is SGHNT and CDR2 is YENEEA. Written as DNA, the CDR3 is TGTGCCAGCAGCTTACAGGGCGGCGAGCAGTACTTC. Encoded protein: CASSLQGGEQYF.

This rearrangement joins TRBV7-9 to TRBJ1-1, with D unclear. The CDR3 loop spans 13 amino acids. V gave up 5 bases and J gave up 4 bases, with 11 bases separating them. The germline gives CDR1 SEHNR, CDR2 FQNEAQ (reference sequence). The CDR3 DNA sequence: TGTGCCAGCAGCCCCATAGGTGCCACTGAAGCTTTCTTT. Translating it yields CASSPIGATEAFF.

This chain links TRBV6-1 with TRBJ1-2; a possible D gene is TRBD1 (5 bases). The CDR3 covers 14 residues. V gave up 2 bases and J gave up 3 bases, with 10 bases separating them. Germline CDR1 MNHNS, CDR2 SASEGT. The CDR3 DNA sequence: TGTGCCAGCAGTGAATACGGGGGAGACTATGGCTACACCTTC. This sequence encodes CASSEYGGDYGYTF.

The chain uses TRBV2 and TRBJ1-1; 7 bases agree with TRBD1. V lost 4 bases, J lost 1 base, and 12 bases stayed unmatched. From germline, CDR1 is SNHLY and CDR2 FYNNEI. The CDR3 contains 17 residues. The CDR3 is CASSGRQGTATNTEAFF. CDR3 nucleotide sequence: TGTGCCAGCAGTGGGAGGCAGGGGACAGCCACGAACACTGAAGCTTTCTTT. Based on the CDR3 plus reference TRBV2 and TRBJ1-1, the full variable domain is EPEVTQTPSHQVTQMGQEVILRCVPISNHLYFYWYRQILGQKVEFLVSFYNNEISEKSEIFDDQFSVERPDGSNFTLKIRSTKLEDSAMYFCASSGRQGTATNTEAFFGQGTRLTVV.

This clone has more than one count but fewer than ten. The V gene is TRBV5-4, the J gene TRBJ2-1, with 14 bases lining up with TRBD2. The V segment lost 4 bases and the J segment 9 bases; nucleotides outside the gene matches: 3. CDR3 size: 14 residues. Looked up from germline, CDR1 is SGHNT and CDR2 is YYREEE (reference sequence). Written as DNA, the CDR3 is TGTGCCAGCAGCGGGACTAGCGGGAGCGTTGAGCAGTTCTTC. It yields the protein CASSGTSGSVEQFF.

The rearrangement joins TRBV7-2 to TRBJ2-1; D is unresolved. The CDR3 is 13 amino acids. Trimming stripped 1 base from V and 13 bases from J, with 14 bases between. Germline CDR1 reads SGHTA; CDR2 reads FQGNSA. The CDR3 sequence: CASSLDPGRFQFF. Written as DNA, the CDR3 is TGTGCCAGCAGCTTAGATCCCGGACGTTTCCAGTTCTTC. Filled out from reference TRBV7-2 and TRBJ2-1, the complete variable domain reads GAGVSQSPSNKVTEKGKDVELRCDPISGHTALYWYRQSLGQGLEFLIYFQGNSAPDKSGLPSDRFSAERTGGSVSTLTIQRTQQEDSAVYLCASSLDPGRFQFFGPGTRLTVL.

This chain joins TRBV5-1 and TRBJ1-3; possibly TRBD1 for D (5 bases). Germline lookup yields CDR1 SGHRS and CDR2 YFSETQ. Trimming shortened V by 0 bases and J by 0 bases, and 10 bases separated the two germline ends. The CDR3 is 16 residues long. The CDR3 coding sequence is TGCGCCAGCAGCTTGGCCAAGGGGAACTCTGGAAACACCATATATTTT. It is translated as CASSLAKGNSGNTIYF.

The chain is built from TRBV15 and TRBJ1-2; no firm D call. This CDR3 has 13 amino acids. The germline CDR1 and CDR2 sequences are LNHNV and YYDKDF (reference sequence). V lost 2 bases and J 8 bases, leaving 12 bases between the germline ends. CDR3 sequence: CATSRLPAVGYTF. The CDR3 region has the DNA TGTGCCACCAGCAGACTCCCAGCTGTCGGCTACACCTTC.

The chain combines TRBV2 with TRBJ1-1, with 8 bases lining up with TRBD1. Germline CDR1 and CDR2: SNHLY and FYNNEI. This CDR3 region has 14 residues. V lost 2 bases and J lost 11; bases outside the gene matches: 10. CDR3 residues: CASSEIRTGKEAFF. DNA of the CDR3: TGTGCCAGCAGTGAAATCCGGACAGGGAAGGAGGCTTTCTTT.

This CDR3 reads CASSLGQGYTDTQYF. The CDR3 DNA follows: TGCGCCAGCAGCTTGGGACAGGGGTACACAGATACGCAGTATTTT. The gene calls are TRBV5-1 and TRBJ2-3, with TRBD1 matching over 8 bases. Germline V CDR1 and CDR2: SGHRS, YFSETQ. With V trimmed by 0 bases and J by 2 bases, 2 bases remained unmatched. The CDR3 runs 15 residues.

With respect to this clone: Other nucleotide sequences in the sample specify the same CDR3. The CDR3 reads CASSEGRGSYEQYF. The CDR3 DNA reads TGTGCCAGCAGTGAAGGGAGGGGGTCCTACGAGCAGTACTTC. This rearrangement joins TRBV2 to TRBJ2-7, with D perhaps being TRBD1 or TRBD2 (6 bases each). This CDR3 spans 14 amino acids. Trimming removed 1 base from V and 1 base from J, with 8 bases in between. The germline V gene has CDR1 SNHLY and CDR2 FYNNEI.

The chain links TRBV12-5 to TRBJ2-3, with D maybe TRBD2 (5 bases). V lost 5 bases to trimming and J lost 3 bases, with 9 bases between them. The germline CDR1 and CDR2 sequences are LGHNT and FRNRAP. This CDR3 spans 13 amino acids. The DNA of the CDR3 is TGTGCTAGTGGTCGGTCGGGGACAGATACGCAGTATTTT. It specifies CASGRSGTDTQYF.

In its sample, this clone was seen once. In DNA form, the CDR3 reads TGTGCCAGCAACTTACGCGGGACCCCCACAGATACGCAGTATTTT. As protein: CASNLRGTPTDTQYF. The chain links TRBV6-5 to TRBJ2-3; maybe TRBD2 (6 bases). Germline CDR1 reads MNHEY; CDR2 reads SVGAGI. The CDR3 sequence is 15 residues long. Trimming took 7 bases from V and 2 from J, leaving 16 bases between them.

The V and J genes are TRBV6-1 and TRBJ2-4; no clear D. V was clipped by 6 bases and J by 3 bases, with 15 bases between them. The V gene's germline CDR1 is MNHNS and CDR2 SASEGT. This CDR3 comprises 15 residues. The CDR3 sequence: CASRVTALDKNIQYF. The DNA of the CDR3 is TGTGCCAGCAGGGTTACGGCCCTAGACAAAAACATTCAGTACTTC.

This rearrangement joins TRBV7-9 to TRBJ2-7; tentatively, D is TRBD2 (6 bases). The germline gives CDR1 SEHNR, CDR2 FQNEAQ (reference sequence). This CDR3 is built from 14 residues. Trimming stripped 1 base from V and 1 base from J, with 8 bases between. The CDR3 DNA is TGTGCCAGCAGCTTAGTGGGACTTTCCTACGAGCAGTACTTC. Protein sequence: CASSLVGLSYEQYF.

The J gene is TRBJ2-7, the V gene TRBV6-5; D unclear. V was shortened by 6 bases and J by 5 bases, with 20 bases between the two germline ends. Germline CDR1 is MNHEY and CDR2 is SVGAGI. The CDR3 consists of 15 residues. CDR3 protein: CASSPALLLNDEQYF. CDR3 DNA: TGTGCCAGCAGCCCCGCCCTTTTATTGAACGACGAGCAGTACTTC.

This clone was picked up one time. V and J are TRBV7-2 and TRBJ1-2; D perhaps matches TRBD1 (6 bases). The CDR3 is 14 amino acids. Per the germline V gene, CDR1 is SGHTA and CDR2 is FQGNSA. The ends were cut back, 5 bases at V and 4 bases at J, with 14 bases in the middle. CDR3 in DNA: TGTGCCAGCAGCCTAAATACAGGGCCCTATGGCTACACCTTC. Translation gives CASSLNTGPYGYTF.

The rearrangement links TRBV5-1 to TRBJ2-3; TRBD2 matches at 9 bases. From germline, CDR1 is SGHRS and CDR2 YFSETQ. Germline trimming cut 4 bases from V and 2 bases from J; bases unmatched to any gene: 2. The CDR3 has 14 amino acids. DNA for the CDR3: TGCGCCAGCAGCACGGGACTAGCCACAGATACGCAGTATTTT. Translating it yields CASSTGLATDTQYF.

The rearrangement joins TRBV5-1 to TRBJ2-3; D is perhaps TRBD2 (6 bases). The V end was cut by 4 bases, the J end by 6 bases, with 12 bases between. Germline V gene lookup returns CDR1 SGHRS and CDR2 YFSETQ. CDR3 size: 13 residues. Here the CDR3 DNA reads TGCGCCAGCAGCCGTGGGGAGGAGGATACGCAGTATTTT. It codes for CASSRGEEDTQYF.

J is TRBJ1-2 and V is TRBV28; TRBD1 matches 12 bases. The ends lost 5 bases at V and 7 bases at J; junction bases unmatched: 5. The length of the CDR3 is 14 residues. CDR1 MDHEN and CDR2 SYDVKM come from the germline V gene. The DNA for the CDR3 is TGTGCCAGCAGTCCGGGACAGGGGGCCGGTGGCTACACCTTC. It specifies CASSPGQGAGGYTF.

This rearrangement joins TRBV5-1 to TRBJ1-4; no firm D call. This CDR3 is 15 amino acids long. The V gene lost 0 bases and the J gene lost 4 bases, with 10 bases spanning the gap. Per germline, CDR1 SGHRS and CDR2 YFSETQ. CDR3 amino acids: CASSLGAGYNEKLFF. For the CDR3, the DNA is TGCGCCAGCAGCTTGGGGGCAGGTTATAATGAAAAACTGTTTTTT.

This clone appeared a single time. This rearrangement joins TRBV19 to TRBJ1-4; D is ambiguous. Germline lookup yields CDR1 LNHDA and CDR2 SQIVND (reference sequence). V was shortened by 1 base and J by 7 bases, with 16 bases between the two germline ends. The CDR3 length is 16 residues. For the CDR3, the DNA is TGTGCCAGTAGTATAGGGTACGGCAGGCGAGGTGAAAAACTGTTTTTT. Encoded protein: CASSIGYGRRGEKLFF.

The rearrangement uses TRBV15 and TRBJ1-2; 8 bases map to TRBD1. The CDR3 has 15 amino acids. V shed 1 base and J 4 bases; nucleotides not matched to a gene: 5. Germline-derived CDR1 and CDR2 are LNHNV and YYDKDF (reference sequence). The CDR3 region has the DNA TGTGCCACCAGCAGAGGGCAGGGGGCGGGCTATGGCTACACCTTC. Encoded protein: CATSRGQGAGYGYTF.

This chain links TRBV6-5 with TRBJ2-1; D not certain. The CDR3 consists of 11 residues. Germline assignment: CDR1 MNHEY and CDR2 SVGAGI. With 2 bases removed from V and 5 bases from J, the gap between germline ends came to 1 base. The CDR3 DNA reads as TGTGCCAGCAGTTACAACAATGAGCAGTTCTTC. Encoded protein: CASSYNNEQFF.

V is TRBV6-1 and J is TRBJ2-7; D is undetermined. V lost 1 base and J 7 bases, leaving 17 bases between the germline ends. The CDR3 has 15 residues. CDR1 and CDR2 (germline): MNHNS, SASEGT. The CDR3 spells CASSEGVRILGEQYF. The CDR3, as DNA: TGTGCCAGCAGTGAAGGCGTTCGGATTCTGGGAGAGCAGTACTTC.